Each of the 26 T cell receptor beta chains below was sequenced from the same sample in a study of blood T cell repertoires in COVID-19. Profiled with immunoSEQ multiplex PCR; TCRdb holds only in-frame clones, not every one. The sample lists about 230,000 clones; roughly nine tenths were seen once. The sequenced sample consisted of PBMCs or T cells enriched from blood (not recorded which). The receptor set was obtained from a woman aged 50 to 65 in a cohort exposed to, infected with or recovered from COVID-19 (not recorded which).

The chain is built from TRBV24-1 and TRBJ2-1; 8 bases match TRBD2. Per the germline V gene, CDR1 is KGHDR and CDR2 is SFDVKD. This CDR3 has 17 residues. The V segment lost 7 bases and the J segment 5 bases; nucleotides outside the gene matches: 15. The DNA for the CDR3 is TGTGCCACCAGGGATAGCGGGGTGAACTTCCCTGACAATGAGCAGTTCTTC. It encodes CATRDSGVNFPDNEQFF.

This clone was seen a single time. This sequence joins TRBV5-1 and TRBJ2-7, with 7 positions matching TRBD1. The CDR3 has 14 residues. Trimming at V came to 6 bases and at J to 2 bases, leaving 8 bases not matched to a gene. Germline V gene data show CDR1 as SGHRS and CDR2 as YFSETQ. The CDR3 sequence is CASTPGGTAYEQYF. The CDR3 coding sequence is TGCGCCAGCACCCCGGGTGGGACAGCCTACGAGCAGTACTTC.

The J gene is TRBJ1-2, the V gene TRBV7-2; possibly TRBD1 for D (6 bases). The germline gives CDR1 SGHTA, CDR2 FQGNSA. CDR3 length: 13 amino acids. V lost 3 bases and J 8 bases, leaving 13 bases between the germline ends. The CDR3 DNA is TGTGCCAGCAGCTTCACAGGGATTCGAGGCTACACCTTC. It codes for CASSFTGIRGYTF.

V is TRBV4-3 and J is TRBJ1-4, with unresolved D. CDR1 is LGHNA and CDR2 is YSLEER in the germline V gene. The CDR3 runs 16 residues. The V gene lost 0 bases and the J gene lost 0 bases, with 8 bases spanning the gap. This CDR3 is CASSQDSGATNEKLFF. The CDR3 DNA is TGCGCCAGCAGCCAAGATTCGGGAGCAACTAATGAAAAACTGTTTTTT.

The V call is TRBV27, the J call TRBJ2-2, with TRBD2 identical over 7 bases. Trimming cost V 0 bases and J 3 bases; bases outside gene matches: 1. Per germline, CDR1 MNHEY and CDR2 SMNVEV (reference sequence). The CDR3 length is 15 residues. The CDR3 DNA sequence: TGTGCCAGCAGTTTATCGGGGAGGGACACCGGGGAGCTGTTTTTT. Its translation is CASSLSGRDTGELFF.

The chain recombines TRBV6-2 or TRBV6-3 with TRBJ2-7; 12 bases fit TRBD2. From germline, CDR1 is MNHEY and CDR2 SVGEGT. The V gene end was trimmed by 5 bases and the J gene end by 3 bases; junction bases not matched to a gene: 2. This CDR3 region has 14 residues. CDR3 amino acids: CASSRLAGVYEQYF. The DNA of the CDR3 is TGTGCCAGCAGTCGACTAGCGGGGGTCTACGAGCAGTACTTC.

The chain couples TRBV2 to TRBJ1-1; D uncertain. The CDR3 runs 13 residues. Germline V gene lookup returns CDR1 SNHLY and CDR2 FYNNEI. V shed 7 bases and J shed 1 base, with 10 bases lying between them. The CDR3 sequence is CASKQQTNTEAFF. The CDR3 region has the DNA TGTGCCAGCAAACAGCAAACGAACACTGAAGCTTTCTTT.

CDR3 sequence: CASSQDRAGRGTGELFF. In DNA form, the CDR3 reads TGCGCCAGCAGCCAAGATAGGGCGGGGCGCGGCACCGGGGAGCTGTTTTTT. The chain combines TRBV4-3 with TRBJ2-2, with a tentative D call TRBD2 (6 bases). Germline CDR1 LGHNA, CDR2 YSLEER. The V gene lost 0 bases and the J gene lost 4 bases, with 15 bases spanning the gap. The CDR3 is 17 residues long.

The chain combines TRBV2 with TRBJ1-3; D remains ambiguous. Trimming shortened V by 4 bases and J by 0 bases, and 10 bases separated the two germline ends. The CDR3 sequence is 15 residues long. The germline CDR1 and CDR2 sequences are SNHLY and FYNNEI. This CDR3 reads CASSVEAFSGNTIYF. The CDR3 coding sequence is TGTGCCAGCAGTGTGGAGGCCTTCTCTGGAAACACCATATATTTT.

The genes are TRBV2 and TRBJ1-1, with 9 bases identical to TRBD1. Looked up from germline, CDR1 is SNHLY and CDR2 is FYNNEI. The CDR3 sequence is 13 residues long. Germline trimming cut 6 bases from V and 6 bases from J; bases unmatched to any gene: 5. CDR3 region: CASRSQGASEAFF. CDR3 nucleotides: TGTGCCAGCAGATCACAGGGGGCCTCTGAAGCTTTCTTT.

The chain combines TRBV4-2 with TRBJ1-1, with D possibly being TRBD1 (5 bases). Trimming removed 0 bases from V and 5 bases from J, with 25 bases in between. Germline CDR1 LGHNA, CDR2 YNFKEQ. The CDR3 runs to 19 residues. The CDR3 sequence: CASSQERGLGEGIGTEAFF. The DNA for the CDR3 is TGTGCCAGCAGCCAAGAGAGGGGACTAGGGGAGGGAATCGGGACTGAAGCTTTCTTT.

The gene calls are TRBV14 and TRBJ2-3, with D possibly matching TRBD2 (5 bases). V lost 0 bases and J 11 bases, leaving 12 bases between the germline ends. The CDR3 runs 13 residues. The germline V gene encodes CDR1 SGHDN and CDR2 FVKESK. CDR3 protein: CASSQDGTGKQYF. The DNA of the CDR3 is TGTGCCAGCAGCCAAGACGGAACGGGGAAGCAGTATTTT.

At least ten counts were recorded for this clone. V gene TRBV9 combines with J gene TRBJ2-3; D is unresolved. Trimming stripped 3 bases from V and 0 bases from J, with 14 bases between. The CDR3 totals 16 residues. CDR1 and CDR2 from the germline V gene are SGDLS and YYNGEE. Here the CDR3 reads CASSAARSSSTDTQYF. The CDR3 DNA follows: TGTGCCAGCAGCGCAGCTAGGAGTTCTAGCACAGATACGCAGTATTTT.

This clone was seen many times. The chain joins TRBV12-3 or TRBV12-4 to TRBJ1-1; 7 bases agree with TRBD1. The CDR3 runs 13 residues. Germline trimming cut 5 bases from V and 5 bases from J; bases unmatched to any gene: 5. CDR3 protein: CASSPTGRTEAFF. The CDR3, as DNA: TGTGCCAGCAGTCCGACAGGGAGAACTGAAGCTTTCTTT.

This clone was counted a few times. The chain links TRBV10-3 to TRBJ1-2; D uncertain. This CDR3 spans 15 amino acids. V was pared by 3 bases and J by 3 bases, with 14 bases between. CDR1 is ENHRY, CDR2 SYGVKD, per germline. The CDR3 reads CAISDEGDSDYGYTF. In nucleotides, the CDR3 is TGTGCCATCAGTGATGAGGGCGATTCAGACTATGGCTACACCTTC.

The CDR3 sequence is CASSRTANYGYTF. In nucleotides, the CDR3 is TGTGCCAGCAGCAGGACTGCTAACTATGGCTACACCTTC. The chain employs TRBV7-9 and TRBJ1-2; no reliable D call. CDR3 length: 13 amino acids. Germline CDR1 SEHNR, CDR2 FQNEAQ (reference sequence). V dropped 5 bases and J dropped 0 bases, with 7 bases sitting between them.

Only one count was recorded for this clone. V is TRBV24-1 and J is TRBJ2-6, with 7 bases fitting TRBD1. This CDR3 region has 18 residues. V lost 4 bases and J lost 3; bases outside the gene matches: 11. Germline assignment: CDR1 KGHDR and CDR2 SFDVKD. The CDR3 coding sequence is TGTGCCACCAGTGACCACTCCGGGACAGTGGATGGGGCCAACGTCCTGACTTTC. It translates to CATSDHSGTVDGANVLTF.

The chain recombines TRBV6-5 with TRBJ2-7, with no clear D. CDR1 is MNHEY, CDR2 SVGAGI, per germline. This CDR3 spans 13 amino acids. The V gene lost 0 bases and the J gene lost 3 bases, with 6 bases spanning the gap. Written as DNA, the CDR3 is TGTGCCAGCAGTTACTCGTCCAGCTACGAGCAGTACTTC. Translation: CASSYSSSYEQYF.

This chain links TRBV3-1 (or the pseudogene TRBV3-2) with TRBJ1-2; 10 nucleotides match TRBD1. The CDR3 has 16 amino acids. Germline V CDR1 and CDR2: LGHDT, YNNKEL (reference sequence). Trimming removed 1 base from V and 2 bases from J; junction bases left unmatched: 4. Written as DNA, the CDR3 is TGTGCCAGCAGCCAAGCCAGGACAGGGGGAAACTATGGCTACACCTTC. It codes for CASSQARTGGNYGYTF.

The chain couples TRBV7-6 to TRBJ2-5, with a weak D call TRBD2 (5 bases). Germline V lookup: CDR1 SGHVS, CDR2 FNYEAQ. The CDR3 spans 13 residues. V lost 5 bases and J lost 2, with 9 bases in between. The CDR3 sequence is CASSRPGQETQYF. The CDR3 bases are TGTGCCAGCAGCCGCCCGGGACAAGAGACCCAGTACTTC. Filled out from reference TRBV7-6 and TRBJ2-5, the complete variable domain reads GAGVSQSPRYKVTKRGQDVALRCDPISGHVSLYWYRQALGQGPEFLTYFNYEAQQDKSGLPNDRFSAERPEGSISTLTIQRTEQRDSAMYRCASSRPGQETQYFGPGTRLLVL.

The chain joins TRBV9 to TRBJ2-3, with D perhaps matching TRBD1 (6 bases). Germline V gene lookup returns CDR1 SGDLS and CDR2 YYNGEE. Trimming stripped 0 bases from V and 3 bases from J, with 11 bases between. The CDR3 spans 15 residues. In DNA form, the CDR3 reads TGTGCCAGCAGCGTAGTAGGGGGTTGGACAGATACGCAGTATTTT. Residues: CASSVVGGWTDTQYF.

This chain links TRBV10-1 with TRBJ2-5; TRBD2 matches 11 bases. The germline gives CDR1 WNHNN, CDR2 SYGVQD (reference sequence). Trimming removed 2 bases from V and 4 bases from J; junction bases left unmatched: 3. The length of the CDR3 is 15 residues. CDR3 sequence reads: CASSEGTSGGETQYF. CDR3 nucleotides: TGCGCCAGCAGTGAGGGGACTAGCGGTGGAGAGACCCAGTACTTC.

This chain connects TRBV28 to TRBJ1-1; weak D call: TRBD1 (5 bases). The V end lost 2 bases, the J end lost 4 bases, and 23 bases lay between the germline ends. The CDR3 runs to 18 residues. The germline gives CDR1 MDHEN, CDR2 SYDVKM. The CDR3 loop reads CASSLGGRGSGWITEAFF. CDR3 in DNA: TGTGCCAGCAGTTTAGGTGGGAGGGGATCGGGGTGGATCACTGAAGCTTTCTTT. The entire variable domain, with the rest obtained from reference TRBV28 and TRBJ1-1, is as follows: DVKVTQSSRYLVKRTGEKVFLECVQDMDHENMFWYRQDPGLGLRLIYFSYDVKMKEKGDIPEGYSVSREKKERFSLILESASTNQTSMYLCASSLGGRGSGWITEAFFGQGTRLTVV.

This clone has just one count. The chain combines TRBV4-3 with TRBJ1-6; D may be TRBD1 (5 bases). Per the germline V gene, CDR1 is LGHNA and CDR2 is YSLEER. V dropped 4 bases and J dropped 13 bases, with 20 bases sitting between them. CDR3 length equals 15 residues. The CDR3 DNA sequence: TGCGCCAGCAGCCTATTCGGGACTGAGAAGGGGCCCCTCCACTTT. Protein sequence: CASSLFGTEKGPLHF.

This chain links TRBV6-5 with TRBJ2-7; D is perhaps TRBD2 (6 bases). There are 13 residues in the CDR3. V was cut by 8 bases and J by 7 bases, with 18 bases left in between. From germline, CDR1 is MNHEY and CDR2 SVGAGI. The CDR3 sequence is CASRVEGAGEQYF. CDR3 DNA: TGTGCCAGCCGGGTCGAAGGGGCGGGAGAGCAGTACTTC.

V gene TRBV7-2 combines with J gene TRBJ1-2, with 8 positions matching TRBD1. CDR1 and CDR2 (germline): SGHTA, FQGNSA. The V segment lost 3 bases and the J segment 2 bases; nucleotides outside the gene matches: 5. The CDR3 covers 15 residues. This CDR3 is CASSFDGQGNYGYTF. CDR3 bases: TGTGCCAGCAGCTTCGACGGACAGGGAAACTATGGCTACACCTTC. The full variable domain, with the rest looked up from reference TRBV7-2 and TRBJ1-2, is GAGVSQSPSNKVTEKGKDVELRCDPISGHTALYWYRQSLGQGLEFLIYFQGNSAPDKSGLPSDRFSAERTGGSVSTLTIQRTQQEDSAVYLCASSFDGQGNYGYTFGSGTRLTVV.